This T cell receptor (beta chain) is drawn from a study of T cell repertoires in aging, cancer and after chemotherapy. Overall study results and limits: Compared with age-matched healthy donors, untreated hematological or solid cancer patients showed higher blood TCR clonality.

Peripheral blood genomic DNA, not sorted cells or RNA, was the template. Multiplex touch-down PCR with TRB-A/B primers amplified rearranged V-D-J TRB sequences. A single record per CDR3 protein comes from TCRdb applying MiXCR to the multiplex PCR reads. The top ten clones hold more than 3% of a sample with 2,500 to 3,500 distinct CDR3 sequences, less than 25% of them seen once. By frequency in the sample, this clonotype is medium-sized. The antigen is unknown. The CDR3 has 13 residues. V was cut by 0 bases and J by 4 bases, with 6 bases left in between. Germline CDR1 and CDR2: MNHEY and SVGAGI. This receptor was obtained from a human donor with a solid tumor. Sequenced: blood. V gene TRBV6-5 combines with J gene TRBJ1-1, with D unclear. The CDR3 loop is CASSYSTGTEAFF. CDR3 in DNA: TGTGCCAGCAGTTACTCAACGGGCACTGAAGCTTTCTTT.